This T cell receptor (beta chain) was retrieved from a study of early T cells in non-severe SARS-CoV-2 infection. The overall study: Bulk RNA taken from unsorted whole blood was sequenced, leaving chains unpaired.

This CDR3 spans 12 amino acids. With V trimmed by 6 bases and J by 6 bases, 2 bases remained unmatched. Germline CDR1 reads MNHNY; CDR2 reads SVGAGI (reference sequence). Attachment of unique molecular identifiers to individual cDNA molecules was performed. TCRdb ran MiXCR on the 5' RACE reads and lists one entry per CDR3 protein. Here the sample spans tens of thousands of distinct CDR3 sequences, around 11% being singletons. This sequence originates from an adult who was a healthcare worker with PCR-confirmed SARS-CoV-2 infection or an uninfected control (not recorded which). The starting material was whole blood, obtained at baseline. The V and J genes are TRBV6-6 and TRBJ1-2, with TRBD1 identical over 9 bases. The CDR3 reads CASRGQGNGYTF. CDR3 nucleotides: TGTGCCAGCAGGGGACAGGGCAATGGCTACACCTTC.